Listed below are T cell receptor beta chains from one sample, sequenced in a study of identical twins. TCRdb called the 5' RACE reads again in MiXCR, with one record for every CDR3 protein. Here the sample spans roughly 1,500,000 distinct CDR3 sequences, about 32% being singletons. Sample: cord blood. The receptors originated from a newborn girl in good health. Each CDR3 is given without its conserved first and last residue.

13 | TRBJ2-7 | TRBV3-1 | ASSQPTSGDYEQY
11 | TRBJ2-7 | TRBV7-2 | ASSPGSTYEQY
14 | TRBJ2-7 | TRBV6-2/TRBV6-3 | ASRPLQGAGDYEQY
14 | TRBJ2-1 | TRBV20-1 | SARDIAGGRGNEQF
13 | TRBJ2-7 | TRBV20-1 | SASDRGRLSYEQY
18 | TRBJ2-1 | TRBV7-8 | ASSLALRLAGALLYNEQF
13 | TRBJ2-3 | TRBV20-1 | SAPGRITSTDTQY
14 | TRBJ2-7 | TRBV4-1 | ASSHSRGGTAYEQY
11 | TRBJ2-7 | TRBV27 | ASSLFGGNEQY
14 | TRBJ2-5 | TRBV28 | ASSSTGGSFSETQY
12 | TRBJ2-7 | TRBV18 | ASSPFGVIYEQY
16 | TRBJ2-1 | TRBV28 | ASSSTPKLAGWYNEQF
13 | TRBJ2-7 | TRBV15 | ATSRSPDSSYEQY
13 | TRBJ1-4 | TRBV7-9 | ASSLPRGEGEKLF
12 | TRBJ2-3 | TRBV10-2 | ASMSERGTDTQY
12 | TRBJ1-6 | TRBV3-1 | ASSQESVNSPLH
13 | TRBJ2-1 | TRBV20-1 | SARDPGISYNEQF
17 | TRBJ2-1 | TRBV7-2 | ASSIRGTSGGHSYNEQF
13 | TRBJ2-3 | TRBV20-1 | SARRGTGDADTQY
10 | TRBJ2-7 | TRBV10-3 | ATWDTSYEQY
9 | TRBJ2-7 | TRBV29-1 | SVNDDYEQY
15 | TRBJ2-1 | TRBV13 | ASSLESWTSGRDEQF
12 | TRBJ2-3 | TRBV4-2 | ASSRRIGADTQY
11 | TRBJ2-1 | TRBV5-1 | ASSLELGVQQF
14 | NA | TRBV7-9 | ASSLGSLGQFNEQY
11 | TRBJ2-3 | TRBV28 | ASSVLGRPHWY
12 | TRBJ2-1 | TRBV12-3/TRBV12-4 | ASSTSGIANEQF
11 | TRBJ2-1 | TRBV20-1 | SGISGLYNEQF
13 | TRBJ2-1 | TRBV14 | ASSIGRSSYNEQF
12 | TRBJ1-6 | TRBV7-9 | ASSSGTDGSPLH
12 | TRBJ1-6 | TRBV6-1 | ASSELTGWTPLH
10 | TRBJ2-1 | TRBV20-1 | STGLAGDEQF
13 | TRBJ2-1 | TRBV14 | ASSQGTTFYNEQF
11 | TRBJ2-5 | TRBV7-7 | ASSSSLYETQY
10 | TRBJ2-5 | TRBV20-1 | SAHTGRETQY
12 | TRBJ2-1 | TRBV6-5 | ASWGDGGHNEQF
13 | TRBJ1-6 | TRBV6-6 | ASSPSDSYNSPLH
15 | TRBJ2-3 | TRBV28 | ASSPQGLAGGPDTQY
12 | TRBJ2-7 | TRBV6-1 | ASSEPTGAYEQY
13 | TRBJ2-1 | TRBV2 | ASIPSSGVYNEQF
12 | TRBJ2-1 | TRBV20-1 | SARGDSGHNEQF
14 | TRBJ2-3 | TRBV7-2 | ASSLLAGVSTDTQY
15 | TRBJ2-1 | TRBV29-1 | SVAGTSHAKAEDEQF
16 | TRBJ2-1 | TRBV12-3/TRBV12-4 | ASSLFPSGGGVYNEQF
10 | TRBJ2-5 | TRBV7-9 | ASSSPTDEQY